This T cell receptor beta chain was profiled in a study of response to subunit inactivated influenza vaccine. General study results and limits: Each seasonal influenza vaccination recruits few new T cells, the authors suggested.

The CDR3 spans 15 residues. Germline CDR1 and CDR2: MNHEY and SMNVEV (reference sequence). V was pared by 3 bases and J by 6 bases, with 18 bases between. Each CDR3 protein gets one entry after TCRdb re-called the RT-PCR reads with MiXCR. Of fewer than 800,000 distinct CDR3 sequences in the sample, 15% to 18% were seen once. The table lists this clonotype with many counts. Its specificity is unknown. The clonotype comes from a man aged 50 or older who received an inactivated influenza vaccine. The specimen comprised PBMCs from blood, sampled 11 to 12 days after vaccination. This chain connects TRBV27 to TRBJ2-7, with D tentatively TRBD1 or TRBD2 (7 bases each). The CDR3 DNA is TGTGCCAGCAGTTTTCGAATCGGGGAGGGGGCCGAGCAGTACTTC. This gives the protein CASSFRIGEGAEQYF.